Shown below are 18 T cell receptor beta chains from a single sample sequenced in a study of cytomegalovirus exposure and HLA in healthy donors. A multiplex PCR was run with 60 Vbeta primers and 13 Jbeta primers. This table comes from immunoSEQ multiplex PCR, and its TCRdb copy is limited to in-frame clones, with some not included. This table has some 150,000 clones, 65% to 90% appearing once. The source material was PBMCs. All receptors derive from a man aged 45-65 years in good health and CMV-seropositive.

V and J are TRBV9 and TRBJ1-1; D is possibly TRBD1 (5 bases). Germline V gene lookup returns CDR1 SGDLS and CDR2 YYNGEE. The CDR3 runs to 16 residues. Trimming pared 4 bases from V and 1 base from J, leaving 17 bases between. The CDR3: CASSSGARAGNTEAFF. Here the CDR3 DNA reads TGTGCCAGCAGCTCTGGGGCCAGGGCCGGGAACACTGAAGCTTTCTTT.

The CDR3 protein is CASRPGNTGELFF. As DNA, the CDR3 is TGTGCCAGCAGGCCAGGGAACACCGGGGAGCTGTTTTTT. This sequence joins TRBV2 and TRBJ2-2; the D is unclear. V lost 6 bases and J 1 base, leaving 6 bases between the germline ends. Germline-derived CDR1 and CDR2 are SNHLY and FYNNEI. The CDR3 sequence is 13 residues long.

The CDR3 loop is CASKETGDLIHEQFF. CDR3 bases: TGTGCCAGCAAGGAAACAGGGGATCTTATTCATGAGCAGTTCTTC. The rearrangement uses TRBV6-6 and TRBJ2-1, with TRBD1 identical over 7 bases. Germline loops: CDR1 MNHNY, CDR2 SVGAGI (reference sequence). CDR3 length equals 15 residues. Trimming took 7 bases from V and 8 from J; bases not matched to a gene: 14.

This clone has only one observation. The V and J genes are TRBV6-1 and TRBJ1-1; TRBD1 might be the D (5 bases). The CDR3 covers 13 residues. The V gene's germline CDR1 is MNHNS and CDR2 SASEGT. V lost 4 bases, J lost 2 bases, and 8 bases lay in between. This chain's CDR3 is CASSAQANTEAFF. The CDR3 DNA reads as TGTGCCAGCAGTGCACAGGCTAACACTGAAGCTTTCTTT.

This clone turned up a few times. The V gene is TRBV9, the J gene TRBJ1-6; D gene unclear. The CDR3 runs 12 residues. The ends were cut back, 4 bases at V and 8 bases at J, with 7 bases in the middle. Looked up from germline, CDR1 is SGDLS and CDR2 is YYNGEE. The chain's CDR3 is CASSPGDSPLHF. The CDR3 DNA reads TGTGCCAGCAGCCCCGGGGATTCACCCCTCCACTTT.

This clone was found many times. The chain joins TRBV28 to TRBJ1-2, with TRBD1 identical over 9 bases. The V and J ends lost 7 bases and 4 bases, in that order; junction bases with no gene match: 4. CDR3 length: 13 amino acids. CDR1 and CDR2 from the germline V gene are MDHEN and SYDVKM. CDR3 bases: TGTGCCAGCATTACGACAGGGGGCTATGGCTACACCTTC. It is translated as CASITTGGYGYTF.

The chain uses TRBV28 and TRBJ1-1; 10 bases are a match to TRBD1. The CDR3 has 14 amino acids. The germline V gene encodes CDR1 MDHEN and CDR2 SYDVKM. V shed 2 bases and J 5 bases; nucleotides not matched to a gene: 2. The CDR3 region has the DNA TGTGCCAGCAGTTTAGGGGGACAGGGGACTGAAGCTTTCTTT. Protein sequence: CASSLGGQGTEAFF. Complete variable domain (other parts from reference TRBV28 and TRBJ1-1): DVKVTQSSRYLVKRTGEKVFLECVQDMDHENMFWYRQDPGLGLRLIYFSYDVKMKEKGDIPEGYSVSREKKERFSLILESASTNQTSMYLCASSLGGQGTEAFFGQGTRLTVV.

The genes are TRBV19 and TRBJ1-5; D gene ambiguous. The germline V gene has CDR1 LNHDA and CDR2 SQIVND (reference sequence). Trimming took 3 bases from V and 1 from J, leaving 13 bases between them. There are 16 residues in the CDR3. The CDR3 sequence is CASSITRRWSNQPQHF. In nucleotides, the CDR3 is TGTGCCAGTAGTATTACTCGCAGGTGGAGCAATCAGCCCCAGCATTTT.

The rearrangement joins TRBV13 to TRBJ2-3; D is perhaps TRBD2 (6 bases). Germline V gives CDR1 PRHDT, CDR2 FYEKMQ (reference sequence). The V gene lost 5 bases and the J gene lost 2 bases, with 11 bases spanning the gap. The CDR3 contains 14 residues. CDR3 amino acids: CASSPGVVTDTQYF. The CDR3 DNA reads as TGTGCCAGCAGCCCGGGGGTGGTCACAGATACGCAGTATTTT.

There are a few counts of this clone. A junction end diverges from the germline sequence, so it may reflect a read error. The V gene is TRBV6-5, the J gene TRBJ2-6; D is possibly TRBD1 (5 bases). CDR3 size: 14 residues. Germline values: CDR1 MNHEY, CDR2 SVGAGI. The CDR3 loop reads CASKVNSGANGLTF. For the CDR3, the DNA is TGTGCCAGCAAGGTTAACTCTGGGGCCAACGGCCTGACTTTC.

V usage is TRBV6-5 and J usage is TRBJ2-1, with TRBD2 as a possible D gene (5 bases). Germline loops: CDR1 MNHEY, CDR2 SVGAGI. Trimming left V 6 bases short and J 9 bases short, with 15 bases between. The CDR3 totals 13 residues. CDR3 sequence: CASRARGPSEQFF. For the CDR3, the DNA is TGTGCCAGCAGGGCCCGGGGTCCGAGTGAGCAGTTCTTC.

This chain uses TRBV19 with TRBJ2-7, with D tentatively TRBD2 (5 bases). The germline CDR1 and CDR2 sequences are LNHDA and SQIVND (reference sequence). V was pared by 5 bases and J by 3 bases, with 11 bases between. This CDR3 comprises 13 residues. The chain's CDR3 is CASSPGNGYEQYF. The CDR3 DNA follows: TGTGCCAGTAGTCCGGGGAATGGCTACGAGCAGTACTTC.

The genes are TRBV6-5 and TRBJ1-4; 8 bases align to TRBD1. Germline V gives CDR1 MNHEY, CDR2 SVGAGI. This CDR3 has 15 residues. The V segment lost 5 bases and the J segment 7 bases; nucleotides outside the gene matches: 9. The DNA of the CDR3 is TGTGCCAGCAGTGGACCGGGACAGGCGGCTGAAAAACTGTTTTTT. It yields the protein CASSGPGQAAEKLFF.

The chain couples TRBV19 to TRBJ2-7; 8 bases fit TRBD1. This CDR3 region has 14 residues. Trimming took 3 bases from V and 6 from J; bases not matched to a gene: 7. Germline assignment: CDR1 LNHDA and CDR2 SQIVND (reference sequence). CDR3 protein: CASSMTGAVGEQYF. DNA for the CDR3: TGTGCCAGTAGTATGACAGGGGCGGTCGGCGAGCAGTACTTC. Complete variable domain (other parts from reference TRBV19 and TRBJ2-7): DGGITQSPKYLFRKEGQNVTLSCEQNLNHDAMYWYRQDPGQGLRLIYYSQIVNDFQKGDIAEGYSVSREKKESFPLTVTSAQKNPTAFYLCASSMTGAVGEQYFGPGTRLTVT.

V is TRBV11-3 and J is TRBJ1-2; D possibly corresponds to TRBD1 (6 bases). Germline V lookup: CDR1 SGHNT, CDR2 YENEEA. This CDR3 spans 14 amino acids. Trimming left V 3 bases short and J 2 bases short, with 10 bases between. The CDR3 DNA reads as TGTGCCAGCAGCTTCATAGGACAGAACTATGGCTACACCTTC. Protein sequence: CASSFIGQNYGYTF. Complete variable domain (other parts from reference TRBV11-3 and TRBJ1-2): EAGVVQSPRYKIIEKKQPVAFWCNPISGHNTLYWYLQNLGQGPELLIRYENEEAVDDSQLPKDRFSAERLKGVDSTLKIQPAELGDSAVYLCASSFIGQNYGYTFGSGTRLTVV.

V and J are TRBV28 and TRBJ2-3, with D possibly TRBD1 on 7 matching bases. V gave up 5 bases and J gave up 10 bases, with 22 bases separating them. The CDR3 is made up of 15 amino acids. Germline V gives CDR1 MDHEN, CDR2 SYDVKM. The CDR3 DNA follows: TGTGCCAGCAGTCTACGGGGGACAGCTGTAACGGCGCAGTATTTT. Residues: CASSLRGTAVTAQYF. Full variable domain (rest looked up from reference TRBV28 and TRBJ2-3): DVKVTQSSRYLVKRTGEKVFLECVQDMDHENMFWYRQDPGLGLRLIYFSYDVKMKEKGDIPEGYSVSREKKERFSLILESASTNQTSMYLCASSLRGTAVTAQYFGPGTRLTVL.

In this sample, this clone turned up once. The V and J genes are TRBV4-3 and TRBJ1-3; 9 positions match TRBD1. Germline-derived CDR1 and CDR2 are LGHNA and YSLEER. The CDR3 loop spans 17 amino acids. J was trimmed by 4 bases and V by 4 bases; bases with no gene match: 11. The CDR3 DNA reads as TGCGCCAGCAGCCCAGCCAGCCCGGGACAGGGCGGAAACACCATATATTTT. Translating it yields CASSPASPGQGGNTIYF.

DNA for the CDR3: TGTGCCAGCTGGTTACCGGGTCGGCCCATATATTTT. This translates into CASWLPGRPIYF. The chain has TRBV28 and TRBJ1-3; D not certain. The CDR3 totals 12 residues. The V end was cut by 8 bases, the J end by 11 bases, with 16 bases between. Per the germline V gene, CDR1 is MDHEN and CDR2 is SYDVKM.